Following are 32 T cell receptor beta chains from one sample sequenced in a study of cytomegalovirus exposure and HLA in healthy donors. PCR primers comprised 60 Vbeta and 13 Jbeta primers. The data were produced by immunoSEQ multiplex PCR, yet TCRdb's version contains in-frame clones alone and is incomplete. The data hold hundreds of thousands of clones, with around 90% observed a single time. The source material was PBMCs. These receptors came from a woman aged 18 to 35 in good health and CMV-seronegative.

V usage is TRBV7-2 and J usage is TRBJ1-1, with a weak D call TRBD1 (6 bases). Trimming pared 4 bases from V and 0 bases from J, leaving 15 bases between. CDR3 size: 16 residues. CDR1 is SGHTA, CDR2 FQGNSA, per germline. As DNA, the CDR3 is TGTGCCAGCAGCTCCACAGGGATTTCGATGAACACTGAAGCTTTCTTT. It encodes CASSSTGISMNTEAFF.

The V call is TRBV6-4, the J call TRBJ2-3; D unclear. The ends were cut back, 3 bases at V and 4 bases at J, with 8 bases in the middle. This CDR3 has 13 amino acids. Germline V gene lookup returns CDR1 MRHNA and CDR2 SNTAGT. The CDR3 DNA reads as TGTGCCAGCAGTGATGGCTCCCCAGATACGCAGTATTTT. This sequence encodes CASSDGSPDTQYF.

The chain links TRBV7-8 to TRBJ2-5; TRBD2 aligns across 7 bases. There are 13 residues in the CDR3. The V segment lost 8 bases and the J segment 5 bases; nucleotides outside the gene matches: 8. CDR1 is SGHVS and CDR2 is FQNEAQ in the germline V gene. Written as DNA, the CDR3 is TGTGCCAGCGCAAGGGAGCGGGATGAGACCCAGTACTTC. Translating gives CASARERDETQYF.

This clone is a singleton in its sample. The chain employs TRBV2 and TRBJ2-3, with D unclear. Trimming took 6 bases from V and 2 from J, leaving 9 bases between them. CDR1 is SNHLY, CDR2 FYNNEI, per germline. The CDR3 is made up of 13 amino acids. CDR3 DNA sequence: TGTGCCAGCAGCCGAGGTCCCACAGATACGCAGTATTTT. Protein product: CASSRGPTDTQYF.

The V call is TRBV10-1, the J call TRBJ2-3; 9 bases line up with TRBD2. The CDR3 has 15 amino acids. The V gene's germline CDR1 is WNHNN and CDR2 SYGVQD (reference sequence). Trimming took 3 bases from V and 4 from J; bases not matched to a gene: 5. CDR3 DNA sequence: TGCGCCAGCAGTGATCGAGCGGGGGGCGCAGATACGCAGTATTTT. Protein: CASSDRAGGADTQYF.

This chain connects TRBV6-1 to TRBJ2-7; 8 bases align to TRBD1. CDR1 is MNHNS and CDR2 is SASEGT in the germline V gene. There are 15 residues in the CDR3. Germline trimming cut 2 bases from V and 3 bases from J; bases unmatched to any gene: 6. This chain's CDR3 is CASSETRTGHYEQYF. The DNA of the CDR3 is TGTGCCAGCAGTGAAACAAGGACAGGGCACTACGAGCAGTACTTC.

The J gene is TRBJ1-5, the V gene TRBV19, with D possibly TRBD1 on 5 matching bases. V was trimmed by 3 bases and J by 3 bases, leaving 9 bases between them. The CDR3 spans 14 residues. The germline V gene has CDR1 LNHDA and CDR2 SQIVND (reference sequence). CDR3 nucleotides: TGTGCCAGTAGTATCCAGGGAACCAATCAGCCCCAGCATTTT. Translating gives CASSIQGTNQPQHF.

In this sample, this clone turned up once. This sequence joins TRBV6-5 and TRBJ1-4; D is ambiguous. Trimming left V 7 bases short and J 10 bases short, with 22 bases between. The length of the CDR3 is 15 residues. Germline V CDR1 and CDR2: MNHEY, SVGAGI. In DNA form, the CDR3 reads TGTGCCAGCACCCCTACCCCCGGTGGTGGCGGAAAACTGTTTTTT. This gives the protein CASTPTPGGGGKLFF.

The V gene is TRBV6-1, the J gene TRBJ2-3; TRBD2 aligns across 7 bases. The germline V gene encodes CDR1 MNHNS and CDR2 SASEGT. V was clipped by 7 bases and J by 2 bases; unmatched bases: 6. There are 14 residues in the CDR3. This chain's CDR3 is CASTRGENTDTQYF. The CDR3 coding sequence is TGTGCCAGCACCCGGGGGGAAAACACAGATACGCAGTATTTT.

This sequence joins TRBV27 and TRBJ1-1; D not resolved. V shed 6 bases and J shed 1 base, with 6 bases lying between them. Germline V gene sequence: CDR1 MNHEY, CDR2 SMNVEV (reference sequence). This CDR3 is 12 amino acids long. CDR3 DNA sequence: TGTGCCAGCAGGGCAGGGAACACTGAAGCTTTCTTT. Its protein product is CASRAGNTEAFF.

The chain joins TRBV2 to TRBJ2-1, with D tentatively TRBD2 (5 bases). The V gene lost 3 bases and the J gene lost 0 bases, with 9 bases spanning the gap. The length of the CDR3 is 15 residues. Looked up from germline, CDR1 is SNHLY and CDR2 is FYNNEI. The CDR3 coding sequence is TGTGCCAGCAGTGAGGACTTCTTCTCCTACAATGAGCAGTTCTTC. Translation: CASSEDFFSYNEQFF.

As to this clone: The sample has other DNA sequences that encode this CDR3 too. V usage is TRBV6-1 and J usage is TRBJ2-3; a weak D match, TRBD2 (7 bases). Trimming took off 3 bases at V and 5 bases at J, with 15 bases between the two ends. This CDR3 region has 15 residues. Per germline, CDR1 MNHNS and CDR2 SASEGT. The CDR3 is CASSEAAGAVDTQYF. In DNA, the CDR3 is TGTGCCAGCAGTGAGGCGGCGGGGGCTGTAGATACGCAGTATTTT.

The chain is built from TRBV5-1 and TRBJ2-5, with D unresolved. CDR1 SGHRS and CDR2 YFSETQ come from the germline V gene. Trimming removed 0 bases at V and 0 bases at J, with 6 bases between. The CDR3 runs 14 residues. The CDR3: CASSLDLYQETQYF. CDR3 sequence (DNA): TGCGCCAGCAGCTTGGATCTGTACCAAGAGACCCAGTACTTC.

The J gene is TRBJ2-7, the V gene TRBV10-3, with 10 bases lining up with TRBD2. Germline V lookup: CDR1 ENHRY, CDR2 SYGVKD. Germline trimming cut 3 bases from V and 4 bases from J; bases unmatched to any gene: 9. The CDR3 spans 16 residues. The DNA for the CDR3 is TGTGCCATCAGTGATCGAGCGGGGGGGGACGTTTACGAGCAGTACTTC. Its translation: CAISDRAGGDVYEQYF.

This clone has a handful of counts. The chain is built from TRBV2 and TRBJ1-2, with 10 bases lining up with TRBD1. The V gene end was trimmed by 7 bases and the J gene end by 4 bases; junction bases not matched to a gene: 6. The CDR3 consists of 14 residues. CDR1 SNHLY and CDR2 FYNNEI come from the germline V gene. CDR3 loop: CASTGQGVSYGYTF. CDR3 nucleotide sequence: TGTGCCAGCACTGGACAGGGGGTGAGCTATGGCTACACCTTC.

The CDR3 DNA follows: TGTGCCAGTAGGGCTGACTCGTACAATGAGCAGTTCTTC. The encoded protein is CASRADSYNEQFF. The chain recombines TRBV19 with TRBJ2-1; no clear D gene. Germline CDR1 reads LNHDA; CDR2 reads SQIVND (reference sequence). Trimming removed 6 bases at V and 4 bases at J, with 10 bases between. This CDR3 is 13 amino acids long.

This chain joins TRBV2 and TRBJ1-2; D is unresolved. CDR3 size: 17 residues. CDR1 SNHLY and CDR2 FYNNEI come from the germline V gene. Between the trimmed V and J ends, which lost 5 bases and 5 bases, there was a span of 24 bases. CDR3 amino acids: CASSNLRWGAVIYGYTF. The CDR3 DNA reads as TGTGCCAGCAGTAACTTGCGGTGGGGAGCAGTAATATATGGCTACACCTTC.

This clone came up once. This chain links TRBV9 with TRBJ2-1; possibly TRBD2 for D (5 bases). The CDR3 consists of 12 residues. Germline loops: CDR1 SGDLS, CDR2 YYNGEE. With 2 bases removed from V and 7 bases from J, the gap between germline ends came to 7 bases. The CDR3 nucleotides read TGTGCCAGCAGCGTGGAGGAGAATGAGCAGTTCTTC. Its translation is CASSVEENEQFF.

The CDR3 coding sequence is TGTGCCAGCACAGGGCAGGGGCATCAGCCCCAGCATTTT. Amino acid sequence: CASTGQGHQPQHF. The gene calls are TRBV6-6 and TRBJ1-5; the D gene is possibly TRBD1 (6 bases). Trimming pared 7 bases from V and 5 bases from J, leaving 12 bases between. Germline lookup yields CDR1 MNHNY and CDR2 SVGAGI (reference sequence). The CDR3 is made up of 13 amino acids.

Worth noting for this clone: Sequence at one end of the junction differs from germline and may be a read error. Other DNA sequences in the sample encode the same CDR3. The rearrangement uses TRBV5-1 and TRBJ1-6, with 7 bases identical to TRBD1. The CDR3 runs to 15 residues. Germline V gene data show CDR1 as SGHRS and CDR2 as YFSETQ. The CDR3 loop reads CASSVTGTDNSPLHF. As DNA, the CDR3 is TGCGCCAGCAGCGTTACCGGGACAGATAATTCCCCCCTCCACTTT.

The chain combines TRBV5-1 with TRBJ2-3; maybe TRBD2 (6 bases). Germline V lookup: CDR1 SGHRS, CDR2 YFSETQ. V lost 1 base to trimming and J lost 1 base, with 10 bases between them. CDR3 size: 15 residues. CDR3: CASSLQGLGTDTQYF. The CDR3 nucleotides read TGCGCCAGCAGCTTGCAGGGACTGGGCACAGATACGCAGTATTTT.

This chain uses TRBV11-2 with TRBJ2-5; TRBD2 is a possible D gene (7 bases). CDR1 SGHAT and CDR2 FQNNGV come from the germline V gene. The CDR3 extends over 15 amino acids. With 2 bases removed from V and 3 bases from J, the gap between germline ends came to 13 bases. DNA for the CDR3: TGTGCCAGCAGCTTAATGGGGGGGGCGAAAGAGACCCAGTACTTC. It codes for CASSLMGGAKETQYF.

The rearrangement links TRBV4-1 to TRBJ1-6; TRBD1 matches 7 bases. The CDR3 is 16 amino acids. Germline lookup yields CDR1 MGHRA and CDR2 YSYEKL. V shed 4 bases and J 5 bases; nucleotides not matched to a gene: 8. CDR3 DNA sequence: TGCGCCAGCAGCCGAACCCGACAGGGAGATAATTCACCCCTCCACTTT. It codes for CASSRTRQGDNSPLHF.

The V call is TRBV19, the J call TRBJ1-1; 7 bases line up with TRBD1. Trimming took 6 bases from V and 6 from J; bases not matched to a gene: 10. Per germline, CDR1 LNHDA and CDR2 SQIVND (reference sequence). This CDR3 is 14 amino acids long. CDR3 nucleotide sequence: TGTGCCAGTAGCGAACAGGGGTGGGGTGCTGAAGCTTTCTTT. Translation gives CASSEQGWGAEAFF.

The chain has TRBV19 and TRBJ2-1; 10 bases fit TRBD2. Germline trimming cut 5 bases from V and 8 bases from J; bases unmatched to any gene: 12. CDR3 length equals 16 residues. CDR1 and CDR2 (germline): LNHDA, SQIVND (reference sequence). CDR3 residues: CASSLTWTSGRDEQFF. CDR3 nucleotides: TGTGCCAGTAGTTTAACATGGACTAGCGGAAGGGATGAGCAGTTCTTC.

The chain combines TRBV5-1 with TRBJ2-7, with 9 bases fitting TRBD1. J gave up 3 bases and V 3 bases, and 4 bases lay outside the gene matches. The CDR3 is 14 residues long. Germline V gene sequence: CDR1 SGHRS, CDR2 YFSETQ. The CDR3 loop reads CASSSGTGSYEQYF. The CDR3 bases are TGCGCCAGCAGCTCCGGGACAGGGAGCTACGAGCAGTACTTC.

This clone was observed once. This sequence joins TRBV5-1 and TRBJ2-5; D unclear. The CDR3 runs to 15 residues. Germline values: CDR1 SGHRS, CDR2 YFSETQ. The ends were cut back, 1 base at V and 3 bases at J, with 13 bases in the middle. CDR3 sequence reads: CASSLSTGFEETQYF. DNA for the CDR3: TGCGCCAGCAGCTTGAGTACCGGGTTTGAAGAGACCCAGTACTTC.

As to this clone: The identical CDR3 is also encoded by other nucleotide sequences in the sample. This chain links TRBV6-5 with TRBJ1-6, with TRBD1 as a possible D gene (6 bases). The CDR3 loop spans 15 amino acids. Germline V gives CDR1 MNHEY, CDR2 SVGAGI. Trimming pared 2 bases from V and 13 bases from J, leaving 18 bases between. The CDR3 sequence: CASSYRGTGRSPLHF. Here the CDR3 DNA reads TGTGCCAGCAGTTACCGTGGAACAGGGAGATCCCCCCTCCACTTT.

The CDR3 protein is CASGLGGEAFF. The CDR3 region has the DNA TGTGCCAGTGGACTCGGGGGGGAAGCTTTCTTT. V gene TRBV19 combines with J gene TRBJ1-1; D possibly corresponds to TRBD1 (5 bases). Germline assignment: CDR1 LNHDA and CDR2 SQIVND (reference sequence). This CDR3 comprises 11 residues. Trimming shortened V by 8 bases and J by 8 bases, and 12 bases separated the two germline ends. Drawing the rest from reference TRBV19 and TRBJ1-1, the complete variable domain is DGGITQSPKYLFRKEGQNVTLSCEQNLNHDAMYWYRQDPGQGLRLIYYSQIVNDFQKGDIAEGYSVSREKKESFPLTVTSAQKNPTAFYLCASGLGGEAFFGQGTRLTVV.

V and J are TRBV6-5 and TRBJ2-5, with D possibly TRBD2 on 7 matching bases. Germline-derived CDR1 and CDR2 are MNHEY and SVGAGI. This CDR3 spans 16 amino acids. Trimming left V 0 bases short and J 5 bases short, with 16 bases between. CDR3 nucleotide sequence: TGTGCCAGCAGTTACTCGATGGGGGGGCATCGTGAGACCCAGTACTTC. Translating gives CASSYSMGGHRETQYF.

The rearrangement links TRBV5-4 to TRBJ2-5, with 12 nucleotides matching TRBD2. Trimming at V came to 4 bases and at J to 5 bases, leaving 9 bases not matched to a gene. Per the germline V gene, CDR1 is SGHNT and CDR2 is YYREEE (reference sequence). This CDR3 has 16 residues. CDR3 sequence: CASSPDLAGGIETQYF. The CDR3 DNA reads TGTGCCAGCAGCCCTGATCTAGCGGGGGGGATCGAGACCCAGTACTTC.

The CDR3 is CASSIVTGGKYEQYF. DNA of the CDR3: TGTGCCAGTAGTATAGTTACAGGGGGCAAATACGAGCAGTACTTC. This sequence joins TRBV19 and TRBJ2-7; 9 nucleotides match TRBD1. The CDR3 is 15 residues long. The J segment lost 4 bases and the V segment lost 1 base, leaving 5 bases of the junction unmatched. Germline V lookup: CDR1 LNHDA, CDR2 SQIVND (reference sequence). Based on the CDR3 plus reference TRBV19 and TRBJ2-7, the full variable domain is DGGITQSPKYLFRKEGQNVTLSCEQNLNHDAMYWYRQDPGQGLRLIYYSQIVNDFQKGDIAEGYSVSREKKESFPLTVTSAQKNPTAFYLCASSIVTGGKYEQYFGPGTRLTVT.